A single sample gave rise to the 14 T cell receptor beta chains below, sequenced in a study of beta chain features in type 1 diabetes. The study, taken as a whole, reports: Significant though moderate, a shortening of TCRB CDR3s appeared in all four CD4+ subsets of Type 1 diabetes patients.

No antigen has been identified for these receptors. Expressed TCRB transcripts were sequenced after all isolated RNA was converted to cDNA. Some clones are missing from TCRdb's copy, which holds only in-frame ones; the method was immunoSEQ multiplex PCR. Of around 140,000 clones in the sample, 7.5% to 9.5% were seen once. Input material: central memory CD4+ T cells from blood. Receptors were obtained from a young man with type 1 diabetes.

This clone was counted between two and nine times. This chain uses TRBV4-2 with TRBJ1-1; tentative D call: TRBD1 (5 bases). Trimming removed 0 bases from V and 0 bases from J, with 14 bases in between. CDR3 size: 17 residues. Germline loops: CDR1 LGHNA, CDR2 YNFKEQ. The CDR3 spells CASSQDTGAGLNTEAFF. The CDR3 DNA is TGTGCCAGCAGCCAAGATACCGGCGCAGGGCTGAACACTGAAGCTTTCTTT.

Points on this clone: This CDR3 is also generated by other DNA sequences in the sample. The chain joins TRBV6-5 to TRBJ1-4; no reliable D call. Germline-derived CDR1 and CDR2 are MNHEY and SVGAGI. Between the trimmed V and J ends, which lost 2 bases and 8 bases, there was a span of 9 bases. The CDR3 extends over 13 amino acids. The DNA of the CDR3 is TGTGCCAGCAGTTACGGTACGGGGGAAAAACTGTTTTTT. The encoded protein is CASSYGTGEKLFF.

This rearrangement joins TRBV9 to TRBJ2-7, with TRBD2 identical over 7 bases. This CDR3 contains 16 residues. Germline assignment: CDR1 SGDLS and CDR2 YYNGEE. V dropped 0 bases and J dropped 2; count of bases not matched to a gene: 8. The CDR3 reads CASSVGKRGVPYEQYF. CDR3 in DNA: TGTGCCAGCAGCGTAGGTAAGCGGGGAGTTCCCTACGAGCAGTACTTC.

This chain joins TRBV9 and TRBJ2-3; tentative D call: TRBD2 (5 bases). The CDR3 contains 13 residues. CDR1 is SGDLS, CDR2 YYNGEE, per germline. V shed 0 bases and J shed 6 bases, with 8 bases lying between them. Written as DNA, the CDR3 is TGTGCCAGCAGCGTAGAGGGAGCGGATACGCAGTATTTT. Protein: CASSVEGADTQYF.

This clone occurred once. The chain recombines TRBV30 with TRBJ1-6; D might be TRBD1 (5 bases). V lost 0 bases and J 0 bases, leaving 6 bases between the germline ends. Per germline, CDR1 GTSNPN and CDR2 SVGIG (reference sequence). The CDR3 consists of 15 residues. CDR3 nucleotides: TGTGCCTGGAGTGTTCAGGGCTCCTATAATTCACCCCTCCACTTT. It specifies CAWSVQGSYNSPLHF.

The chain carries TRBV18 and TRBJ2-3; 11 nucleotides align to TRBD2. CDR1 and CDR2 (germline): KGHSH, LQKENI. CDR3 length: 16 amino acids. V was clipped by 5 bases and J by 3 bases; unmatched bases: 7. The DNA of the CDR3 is TGTGCCAGCTCAACCCTGGGACTAGCGGATACAGATACGCAGTATTTT. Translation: CASSTLGLADTDTQYF.

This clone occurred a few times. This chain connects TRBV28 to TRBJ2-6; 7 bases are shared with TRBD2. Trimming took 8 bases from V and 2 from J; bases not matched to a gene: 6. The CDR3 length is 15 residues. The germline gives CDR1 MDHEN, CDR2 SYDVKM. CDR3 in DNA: TGTGCCAGCCTCACGGCGGGGGCTGGGGCCAACGTCCTGACTTTC. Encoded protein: CASLTAGAGANVLTF.

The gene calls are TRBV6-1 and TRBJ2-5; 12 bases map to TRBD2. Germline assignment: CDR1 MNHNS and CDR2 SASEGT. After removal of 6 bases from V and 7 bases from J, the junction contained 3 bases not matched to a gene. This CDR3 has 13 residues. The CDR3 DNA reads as TGTGCCAGCAGGGCACTAGCGGGAGGGACCCAGTACTTC. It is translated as CASRALAGGTQYF.

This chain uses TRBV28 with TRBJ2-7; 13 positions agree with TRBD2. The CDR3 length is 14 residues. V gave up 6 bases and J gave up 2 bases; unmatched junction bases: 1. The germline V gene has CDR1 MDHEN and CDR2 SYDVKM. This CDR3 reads CASRLAGGTYEQYF. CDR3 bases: TGTGCCAGCAGACTAGCGGGGGGGACCTACGAGCAGTACTTC.

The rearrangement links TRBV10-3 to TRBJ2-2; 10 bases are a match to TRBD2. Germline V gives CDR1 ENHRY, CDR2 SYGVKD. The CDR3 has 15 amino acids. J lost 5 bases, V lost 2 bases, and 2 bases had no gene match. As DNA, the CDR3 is TGTGCCATCAGTGAGACTAGCGGGATAACCGGGGAGCTGTTTTTT. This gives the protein CAISETSGITGELFF.

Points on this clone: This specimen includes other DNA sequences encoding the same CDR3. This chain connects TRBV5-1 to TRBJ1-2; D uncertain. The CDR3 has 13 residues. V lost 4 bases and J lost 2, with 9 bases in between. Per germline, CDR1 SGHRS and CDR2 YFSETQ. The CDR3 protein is CASSRTVNYGYTF. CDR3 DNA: TGCGCCAGCAGCCGAACGGTGAACTATGGCTACACCTTC.

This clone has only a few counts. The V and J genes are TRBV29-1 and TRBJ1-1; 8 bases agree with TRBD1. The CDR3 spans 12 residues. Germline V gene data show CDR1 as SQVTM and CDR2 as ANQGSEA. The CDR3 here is CNLGQGNTEAFF. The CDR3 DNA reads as TGCAACCTCGGACAGGGGAACACTGAAGCTTTCTTT.

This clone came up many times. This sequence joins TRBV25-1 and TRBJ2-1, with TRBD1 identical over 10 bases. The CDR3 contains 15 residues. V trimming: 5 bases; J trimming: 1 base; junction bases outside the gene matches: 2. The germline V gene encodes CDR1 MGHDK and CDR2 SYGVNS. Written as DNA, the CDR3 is TGTGCCAGCAGTAGGACAGGGGGGTCCTACAATGAGCAGTTCTTC. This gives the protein CASSRTGGSYNEQFF. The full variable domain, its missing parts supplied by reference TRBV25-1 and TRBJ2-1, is EADIYQTPRYLVIGTGKKITLECSQTMGHDKMYWYQQDPGMELHLIHYSYGVNSTEKGDLSSESTVSRIRTEHFPLTLESARPSHTSQYLCASSRTGGSYNEQFFGPGTRLTVL.

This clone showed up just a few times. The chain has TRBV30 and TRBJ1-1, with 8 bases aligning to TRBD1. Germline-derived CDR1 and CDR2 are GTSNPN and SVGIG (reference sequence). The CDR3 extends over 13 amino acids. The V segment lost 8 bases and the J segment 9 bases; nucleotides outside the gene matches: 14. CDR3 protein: CAGKDRVNLKAFF. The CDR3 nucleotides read TGTGCCGGGAAGGACAGGGTAAATCTTAAAGCTTTCTTT.